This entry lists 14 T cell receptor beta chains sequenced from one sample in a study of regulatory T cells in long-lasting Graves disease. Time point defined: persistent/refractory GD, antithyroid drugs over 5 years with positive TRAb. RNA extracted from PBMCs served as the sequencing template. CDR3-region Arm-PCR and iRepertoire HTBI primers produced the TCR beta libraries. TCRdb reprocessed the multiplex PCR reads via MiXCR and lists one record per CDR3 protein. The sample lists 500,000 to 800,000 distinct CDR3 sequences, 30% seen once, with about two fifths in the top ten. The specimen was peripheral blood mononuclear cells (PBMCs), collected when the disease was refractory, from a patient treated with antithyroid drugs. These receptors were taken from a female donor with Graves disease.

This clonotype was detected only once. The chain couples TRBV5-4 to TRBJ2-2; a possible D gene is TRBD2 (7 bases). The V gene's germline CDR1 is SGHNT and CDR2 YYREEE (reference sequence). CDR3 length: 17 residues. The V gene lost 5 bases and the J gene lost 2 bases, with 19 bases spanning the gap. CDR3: CASSPTRGGFNTGELFF. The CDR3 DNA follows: TGTGCCAGCAGTCCGACTAGGGGGGGGTTTAACACCGGGGAGCTGTTTTTT.

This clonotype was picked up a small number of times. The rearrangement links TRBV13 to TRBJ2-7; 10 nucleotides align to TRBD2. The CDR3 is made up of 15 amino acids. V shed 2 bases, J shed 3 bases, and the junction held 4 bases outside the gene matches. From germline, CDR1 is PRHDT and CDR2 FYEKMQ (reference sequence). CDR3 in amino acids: CASSLQREGVYEQYF. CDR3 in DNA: TGTGCCAGCAGCTTACAGCGGGAGGGCGTCTACGAGCAGTACTTC.

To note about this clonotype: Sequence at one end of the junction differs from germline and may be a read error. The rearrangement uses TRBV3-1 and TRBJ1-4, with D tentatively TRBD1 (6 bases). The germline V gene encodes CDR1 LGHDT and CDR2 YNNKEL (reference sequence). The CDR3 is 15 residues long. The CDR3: CASSNWGTLNEKLFF. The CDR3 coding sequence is TGTGCCAGCAGCAACTGGGGGACACTCAATGAGAAACTGTTTTTT. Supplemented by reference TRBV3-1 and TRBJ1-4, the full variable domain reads DTAVSQTPKYLVTQMGNDKSIKCEQNLGHDTMYWYKQDSKKFLKIMFSYNNKELIINETVPNRFSPKSPDKAHLNLHINSLELGDSAVYFCASSNWGTLNEKLFFGSGTQLSVL.

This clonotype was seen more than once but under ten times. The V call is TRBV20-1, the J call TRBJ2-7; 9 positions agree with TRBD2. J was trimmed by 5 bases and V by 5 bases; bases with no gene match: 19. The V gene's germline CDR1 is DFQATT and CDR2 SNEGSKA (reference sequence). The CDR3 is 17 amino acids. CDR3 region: CSAPRGTVAGGEDEQYF. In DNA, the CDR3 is TGCAGTGCTCCCAGGGGAACTGTGGCGGGAGGGGAAGACGAGCAGTACTTC.

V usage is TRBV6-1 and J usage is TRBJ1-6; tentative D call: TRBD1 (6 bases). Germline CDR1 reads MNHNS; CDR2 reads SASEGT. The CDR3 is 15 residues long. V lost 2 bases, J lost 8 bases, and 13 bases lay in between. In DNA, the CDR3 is TGTGCCAGCAGTGAAATAAGGGGGGCAGATTCACCCCTCCACTTT. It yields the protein CASSEIRGADSPLHF.

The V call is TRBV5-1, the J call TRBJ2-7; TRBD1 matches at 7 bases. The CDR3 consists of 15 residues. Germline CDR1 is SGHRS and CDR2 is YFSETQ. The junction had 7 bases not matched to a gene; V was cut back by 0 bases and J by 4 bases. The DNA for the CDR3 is TGCGCCAGCAGCTTGGATGTAGGGGGCGAGTACGAGCAGTACTTC. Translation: CASSLDVGGEYEQYF. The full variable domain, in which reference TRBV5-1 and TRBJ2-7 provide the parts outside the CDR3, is KAGVTQTPRYLIKTRGQQVTLSCSPISGHRSVSWYQQTPGQGLQFLFEYFSETQRNKGNFPGRFSGRQFSNSRSEMNVSTLELGDSALYLCASSLDVGGEYEQYFGPGTRLTVT.

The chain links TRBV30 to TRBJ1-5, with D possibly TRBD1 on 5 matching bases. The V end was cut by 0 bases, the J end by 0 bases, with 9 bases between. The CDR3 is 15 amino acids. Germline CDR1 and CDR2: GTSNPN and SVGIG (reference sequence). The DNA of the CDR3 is TGTGCCTGGAGTGTAGGGGACCTTAGCAATCAGCCCCAGCATTTT. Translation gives CAWSVGDLSNQPQHF.

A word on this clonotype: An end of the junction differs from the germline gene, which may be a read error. CDR3: CASSLRDYTGELFF. CDR3 in DNA: TGCGCCAGCAGCTTGAGGGACTACACGGGGGAGCTGTTTTTT. The gene calls are TRBV5-1 and TRBJ2-2, with 7 positions matching TRBD2. The germline V gene encodes CDR1 SGHRS and CDR2 YFSETQ. There are 14 residues in the CDR3.

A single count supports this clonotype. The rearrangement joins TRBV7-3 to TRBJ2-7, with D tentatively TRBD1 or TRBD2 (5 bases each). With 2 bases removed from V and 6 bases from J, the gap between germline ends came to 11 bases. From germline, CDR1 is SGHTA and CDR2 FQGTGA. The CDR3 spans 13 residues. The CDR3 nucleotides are TGTGCCAGCAGCTTAGGGGCGAGGGGCGAGCAGTACTTC. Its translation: CASSLGARGEQYF.

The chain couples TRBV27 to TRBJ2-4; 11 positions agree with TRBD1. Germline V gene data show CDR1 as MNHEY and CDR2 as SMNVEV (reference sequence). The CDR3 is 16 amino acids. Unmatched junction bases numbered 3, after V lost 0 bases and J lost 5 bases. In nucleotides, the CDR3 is TGTGCCAGCAGTTTATCGGGGACAGGGGGTCAAAACATTCAGTACTTC. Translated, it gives CASSLSGTGGQNIQYF.

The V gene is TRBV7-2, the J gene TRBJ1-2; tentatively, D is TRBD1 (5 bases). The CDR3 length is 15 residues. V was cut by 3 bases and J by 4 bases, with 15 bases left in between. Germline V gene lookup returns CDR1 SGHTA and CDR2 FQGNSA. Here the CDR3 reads CASSFTRAGSYGYTF. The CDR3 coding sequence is TGTGCCAGCAGCTTCACTCGGGCAGGGAGCTATGGCTACACCTTC.

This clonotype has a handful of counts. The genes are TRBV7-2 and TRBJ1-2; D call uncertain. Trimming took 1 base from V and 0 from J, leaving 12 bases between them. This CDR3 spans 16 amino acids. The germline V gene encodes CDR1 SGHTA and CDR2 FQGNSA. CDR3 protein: CASSLGWAYTNYGYTF. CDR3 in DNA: TGTGCCAGCAGCTTAGGATGGGCCTATACTAACTATGGCTACACCTTC.

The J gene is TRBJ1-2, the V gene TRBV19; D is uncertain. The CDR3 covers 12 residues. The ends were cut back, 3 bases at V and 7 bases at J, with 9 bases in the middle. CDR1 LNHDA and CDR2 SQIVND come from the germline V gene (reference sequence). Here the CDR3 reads CASSISGFGYTF. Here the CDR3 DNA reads TGTGCCAGTAGTATTTCGGGGTTTGGCTACACCTTC.

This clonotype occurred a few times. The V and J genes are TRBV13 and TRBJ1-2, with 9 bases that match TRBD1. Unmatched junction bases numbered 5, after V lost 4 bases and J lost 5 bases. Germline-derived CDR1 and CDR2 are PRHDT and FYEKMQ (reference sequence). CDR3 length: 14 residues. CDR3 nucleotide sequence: TGTGCCAGCAGCTCCCATGGACAGGGGTATGGCTACACCTTC. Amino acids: CASSSHGQGYGYTF.